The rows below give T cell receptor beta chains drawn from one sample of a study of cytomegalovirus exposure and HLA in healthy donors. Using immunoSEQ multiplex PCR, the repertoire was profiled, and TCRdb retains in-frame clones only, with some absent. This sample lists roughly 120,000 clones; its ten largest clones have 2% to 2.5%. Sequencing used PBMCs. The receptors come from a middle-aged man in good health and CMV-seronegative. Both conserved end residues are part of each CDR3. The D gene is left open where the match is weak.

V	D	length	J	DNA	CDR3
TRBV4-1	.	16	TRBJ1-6	TGCGCCAGCAGCCAAGAGACAGGTTTCTATAATTCACCCCTCCACTTT	CASSQETGFYNSPLHF
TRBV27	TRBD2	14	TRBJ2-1	TGTGCCAGCCGGCGGGCGGGAGAGAACCGGGAGCAGTTCTTC	CASRRAGENREQFF
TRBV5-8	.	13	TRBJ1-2	TGTGCCAGCAGCTTGTTAGGGGCCTATGGCTACACCTTC	CASSLLGAYGYTF
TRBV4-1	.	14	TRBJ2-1	TGCGCCAGCAGCCAAGCCGTACAGAGCAATGAGCAGTTCTTC	CASSQAVQSNEQFF
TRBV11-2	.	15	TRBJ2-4	TGTGCCAGCAGCCGCCTCCGGACAGAGGGGTACATTCAGTACTTC	CASSRLRTEGYIQYF
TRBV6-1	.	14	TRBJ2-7	TGTGCCAGCAGTGAGGCCACCCGCTCCTACGAGCAGTACTTC	CASSEATRSYEQYF
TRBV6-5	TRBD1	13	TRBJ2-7	TGTGCCAGCAACCGACAGGGCTCCTACGAGCAGTACTTC	CASNRQGSYEQYF
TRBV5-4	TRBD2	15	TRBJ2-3	TGTGCCAGCAGTTGGGAAGGGCGGGAGTTAGATACGCAGTATTTT	CASSWEGRELDTQYF
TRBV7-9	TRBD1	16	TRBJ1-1	TGTGCCAGCAGCCCCGGAGACAGGGGGCGGGTCACTGAAGCTTTCTTT	CASSPGDRGRVTEAFF
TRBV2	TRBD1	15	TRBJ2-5	TGTGCCAGAGCGACAGGGGCCCAAACCCAAGAGACCCAGTACTTC	CARATGAQTQETQYF
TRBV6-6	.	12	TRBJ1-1	TGTGCCACTATCAGGGAGAACACTGAAGCTTTCTTT	CATIRENTEAFF
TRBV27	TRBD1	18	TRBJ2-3	TGTGCCAGCAGTTTGCTTTTTGCCGGACAGGGCTTTTCAGATACGCAGTATTTT	CASSLLFAGQGFSDTQYF
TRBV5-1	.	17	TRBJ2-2	TGCGCCAGCAGCTTATTACAAACAGGAGTGAACACCGGGGAGCTGTTTTTT	CASSLLQTGVNTGELFF
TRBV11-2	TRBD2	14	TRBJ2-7	TGTGCCAGCAGCGTCACTAGCGGAGGGTACGAGCAGTACTTC	CASSVTSGGYEQYF
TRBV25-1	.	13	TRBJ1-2	TGTGCCAGCAGTGACAGGGCCTACTATGGCTACACCTTC	CASSDRAYYGYTF
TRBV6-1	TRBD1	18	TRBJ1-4	TGTGCCAGCAGTGGCGGGACAGGGGGTCTTATAGTGAATGAAAAACTGTTTTTT	CASSGGTGGLIVNEKLFF
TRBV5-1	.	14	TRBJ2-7	TGCGCCAGCAGCTTAACGGGACAACCCTACGAGCAGTACTTC	CASSLTGQPYEQYF